This record concerns one T cell receptor (beta chain) sequence. Its target is not known. The sample originates from a study of cytomegalovirus exposure and HLA in healthy donors. Study conclusions and caveats: In vitro, a few CMV-associated chains proved specific for CMV antigens. Later analysis identified several of the most significant clusters that appeared linked to common viral pathogens.

V was trimmed by 3 bases and J by 5 bases, leaving 15 bases between them. CDR1 SGDLS and CDR2 YYNGEE come from the germline V gene. The CDR3 runs to 14 residues. The primer mix had 60 Vbeta and 13 Jbeta primers. Measured with immunoSEQ multiplex PCR; TCRdb has only the in-frame clones, and not every one. The sample consists of about 160,000 clones, roughly four fifths of them appearing once. The source of this sequence is a man in his fifties or sixties in good health and CMV-seropositive. The sequenced sample consisted of PBMCs. The chain couples TRBV9 to TRBJ2-7; a weak D match, TRBD2 (5 bases). The CDR3 DNA follows: TGTGCCAGCAGCGCGGACTTAGGGTCTCACGAGCAGTACTTC. The encoded protein is CASSADLGSHEQYF.